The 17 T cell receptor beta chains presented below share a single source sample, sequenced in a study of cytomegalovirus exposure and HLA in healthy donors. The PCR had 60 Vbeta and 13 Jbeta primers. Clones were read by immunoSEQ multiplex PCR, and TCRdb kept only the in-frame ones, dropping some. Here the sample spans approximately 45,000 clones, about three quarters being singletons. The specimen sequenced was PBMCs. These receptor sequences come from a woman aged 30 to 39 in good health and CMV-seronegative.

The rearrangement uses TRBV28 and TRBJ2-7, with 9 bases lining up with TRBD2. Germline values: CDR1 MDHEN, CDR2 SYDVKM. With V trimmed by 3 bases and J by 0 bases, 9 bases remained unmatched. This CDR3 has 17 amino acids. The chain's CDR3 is CASSFLAGARSSYEQYF. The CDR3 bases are TGTGCCAGCAGTTTTTTAGCGGGAGCTAGGAGCTCCTACGAGCAGTACTTC.

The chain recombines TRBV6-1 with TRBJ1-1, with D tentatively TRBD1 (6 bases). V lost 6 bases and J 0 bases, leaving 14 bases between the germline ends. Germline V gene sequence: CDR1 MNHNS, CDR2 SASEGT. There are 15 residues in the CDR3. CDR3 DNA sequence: TGTGCCAGCAGGCATTACAGGGAGATGAACACTGAAGCTTTCTTT. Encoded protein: CASRHYREMNTEAFF.

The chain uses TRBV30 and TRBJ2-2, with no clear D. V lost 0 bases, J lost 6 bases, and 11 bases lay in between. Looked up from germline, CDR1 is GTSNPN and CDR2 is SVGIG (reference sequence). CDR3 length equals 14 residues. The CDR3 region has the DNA TGTGCCTGGAGTGTTTTCGCCCGCGCCGGGGAGCTGTTTTTT. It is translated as CAWSVFARAGELFF.

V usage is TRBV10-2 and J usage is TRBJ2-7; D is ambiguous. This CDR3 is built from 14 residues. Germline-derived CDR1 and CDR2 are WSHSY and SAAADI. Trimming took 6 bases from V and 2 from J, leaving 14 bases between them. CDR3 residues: CASSPTTRTYEQYF. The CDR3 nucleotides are TGCGCCAGCAGCCCGACAACCCGAACCTACGAGCAGTACTTC.

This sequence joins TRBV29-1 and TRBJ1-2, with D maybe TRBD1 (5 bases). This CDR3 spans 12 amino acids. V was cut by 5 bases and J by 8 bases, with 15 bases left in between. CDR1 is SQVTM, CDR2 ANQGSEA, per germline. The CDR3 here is CSVKTRRGGYTF. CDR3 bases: TGCAGCGTTAAGACTCGAAGGGGAGGCTACACCTTC.

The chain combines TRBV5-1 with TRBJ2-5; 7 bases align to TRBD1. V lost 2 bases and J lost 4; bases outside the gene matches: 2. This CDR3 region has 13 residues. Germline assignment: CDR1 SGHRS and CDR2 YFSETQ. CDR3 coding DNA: TGCGCCAGCAGCTTTCGGACAGGAGAGACCCAGTACTTC. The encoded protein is CASSFRTGETQYF.

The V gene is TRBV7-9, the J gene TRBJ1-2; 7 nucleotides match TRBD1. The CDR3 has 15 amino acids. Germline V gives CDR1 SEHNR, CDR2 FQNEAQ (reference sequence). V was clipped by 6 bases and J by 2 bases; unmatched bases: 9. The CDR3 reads CASRPWADRNYGYTF. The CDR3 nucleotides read TGTGCCAGCAGGCCCTGGGCGGACAGGAACTATGGCTACACCTTC.

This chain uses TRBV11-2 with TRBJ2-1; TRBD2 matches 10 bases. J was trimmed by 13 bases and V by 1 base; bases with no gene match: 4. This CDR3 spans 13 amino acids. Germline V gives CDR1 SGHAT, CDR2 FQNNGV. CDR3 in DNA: TGTGCCAGCAGCTTAGGCCTAGCGGGGGTCCAGTTCTTC. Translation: CASSLGLAGVQFF.

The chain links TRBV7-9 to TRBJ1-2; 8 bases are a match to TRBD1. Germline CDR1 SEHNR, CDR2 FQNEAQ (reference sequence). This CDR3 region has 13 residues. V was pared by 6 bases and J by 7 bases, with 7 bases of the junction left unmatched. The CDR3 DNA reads TGTGCCAGCAGTTCGCAGGGGGCGGGTGGCTACACCTTC. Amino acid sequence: CASSSQGAGGYTF. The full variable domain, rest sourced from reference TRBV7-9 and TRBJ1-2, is DTGVSQNPRHKITKRGQNVTFRCDPISEHNRLYWYRQTLGQGPEFLTYFQNEAQLEKSRLLSDRFSAERPKGSFSTLEIQRTEQGDSAMYLCASSSQGAGGYTFGSGTRLTVV.

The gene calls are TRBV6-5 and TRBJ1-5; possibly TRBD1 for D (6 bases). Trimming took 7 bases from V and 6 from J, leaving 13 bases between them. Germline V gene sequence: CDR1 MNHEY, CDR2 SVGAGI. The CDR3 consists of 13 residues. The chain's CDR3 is CASTRDTGQPQHF. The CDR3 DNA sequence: TGTGCCAGCACCCGGGACACTGGTCAGCCCCAGCATTTT.

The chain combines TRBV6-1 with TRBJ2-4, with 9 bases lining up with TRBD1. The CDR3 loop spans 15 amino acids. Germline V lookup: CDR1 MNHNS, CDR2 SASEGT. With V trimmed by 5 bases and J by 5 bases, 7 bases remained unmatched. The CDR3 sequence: CASSWDRESQNIQYF. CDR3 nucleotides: TGTGCCAGCAGTTGGGACAGGGAAAGTCAAAACATTCAGTACTTC.

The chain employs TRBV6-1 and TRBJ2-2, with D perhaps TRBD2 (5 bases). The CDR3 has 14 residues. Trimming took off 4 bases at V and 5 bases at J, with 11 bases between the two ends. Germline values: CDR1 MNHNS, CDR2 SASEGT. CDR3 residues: CASSGSGWTGELFF. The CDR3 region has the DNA TGTGCCAGCAGTGGATCGGGATGGACCGGGGAGCTGTTTTTT.

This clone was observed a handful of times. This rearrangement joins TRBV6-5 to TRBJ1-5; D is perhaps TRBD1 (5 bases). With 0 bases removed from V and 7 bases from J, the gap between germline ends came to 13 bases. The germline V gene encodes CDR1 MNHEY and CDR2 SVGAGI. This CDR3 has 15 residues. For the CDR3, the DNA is TGTGCCAGCAGTTACTCGGCAGGGTTAGACCAGCCCCAGCATTTT. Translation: CASSYSAGLDQPQHF.

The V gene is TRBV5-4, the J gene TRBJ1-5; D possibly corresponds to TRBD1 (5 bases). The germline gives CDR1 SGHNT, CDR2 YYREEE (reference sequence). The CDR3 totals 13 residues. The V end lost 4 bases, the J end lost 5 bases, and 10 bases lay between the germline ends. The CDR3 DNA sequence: TGTGCCAGCAGCCGTGGGGGGGATCAGCCCCAGCATTTT. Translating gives CASSRGGDQPQHF.

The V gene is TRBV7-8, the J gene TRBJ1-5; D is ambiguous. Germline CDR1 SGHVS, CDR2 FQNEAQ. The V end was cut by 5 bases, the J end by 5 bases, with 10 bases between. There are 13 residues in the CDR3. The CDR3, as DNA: TGTGCCAGCAGCGTAACTAGTCATCAGCCCCAGCATTTT. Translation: CASSVTSHQPQHF. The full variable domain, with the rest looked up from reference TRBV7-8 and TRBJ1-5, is GAGVSQSPRYKVAKRGQDVALRCDPISGHVSLFWYQQALGQGPEFLTYFQNEAQLDKSGLPSDRFFAERPEGSVSTLKIQRTQQEDSAVYLCASSVTSHQPQHFGDGTRLSIL.

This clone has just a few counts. The CDR3 region has the DNA TGTGCCAGCAGTTACACCGGGAGCTCCTACGAGCAGTACTTC. Translation gives CASSYTGSSYEQYF. The genes are TRBV6-5 and TRBJ2-7, with D possibly matching TRBD2 (6 bases). The CDR3 is 14 amino acids. The germline V gene has CDR1 MNHEY and CDR2 SVGAGI. Trimming took 2 bases from V and 0 from J, leaving 8 bases between them.

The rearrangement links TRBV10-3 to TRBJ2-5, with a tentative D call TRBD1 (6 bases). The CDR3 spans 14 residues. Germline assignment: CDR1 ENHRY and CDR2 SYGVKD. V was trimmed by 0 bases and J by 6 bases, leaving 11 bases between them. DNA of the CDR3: TGTGCCATCAGTGAGTCGAAGGGGGTCAAGACCCAGTACTTC. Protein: CAISESKGVKTQYF.